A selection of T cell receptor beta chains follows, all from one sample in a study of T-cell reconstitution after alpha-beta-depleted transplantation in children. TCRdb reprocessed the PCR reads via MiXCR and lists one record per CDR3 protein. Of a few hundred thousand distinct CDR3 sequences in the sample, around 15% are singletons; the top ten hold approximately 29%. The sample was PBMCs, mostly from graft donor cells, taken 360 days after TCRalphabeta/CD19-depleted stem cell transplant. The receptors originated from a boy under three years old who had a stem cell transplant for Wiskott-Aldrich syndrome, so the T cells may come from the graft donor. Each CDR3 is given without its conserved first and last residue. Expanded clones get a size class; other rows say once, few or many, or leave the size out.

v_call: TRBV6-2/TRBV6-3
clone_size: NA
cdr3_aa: ASSYRVESSPLH

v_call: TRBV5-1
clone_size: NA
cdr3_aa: ASSATGQPSTNEKLF

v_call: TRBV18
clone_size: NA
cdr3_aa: ASSPKLTYEQY

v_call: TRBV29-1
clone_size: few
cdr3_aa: SAGSGRYEQY

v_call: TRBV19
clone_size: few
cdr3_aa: ASSPPTGYNEQF

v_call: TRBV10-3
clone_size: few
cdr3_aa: AISGGTENEQF

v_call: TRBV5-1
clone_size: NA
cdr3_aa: ASSLTTDEQY

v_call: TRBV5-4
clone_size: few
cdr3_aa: ASSLPQLAGVGANTGELF

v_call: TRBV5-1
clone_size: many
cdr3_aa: ASSSQPGSYEQY

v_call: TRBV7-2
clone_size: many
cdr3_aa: ASSETNTGELF

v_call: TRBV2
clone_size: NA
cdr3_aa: ASRRGRQETQY

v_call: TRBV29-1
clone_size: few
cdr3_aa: SVYSKVVYQETQY

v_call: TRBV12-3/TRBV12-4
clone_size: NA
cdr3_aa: ASSSRGDYEQY

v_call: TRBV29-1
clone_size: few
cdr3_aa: SVMAVSGNTIY

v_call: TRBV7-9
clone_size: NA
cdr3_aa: ASSSLLAGHTDTQY

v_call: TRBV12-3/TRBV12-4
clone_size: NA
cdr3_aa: ASSFPSPSYEQY

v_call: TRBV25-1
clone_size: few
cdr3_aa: ASSNQGYEQY

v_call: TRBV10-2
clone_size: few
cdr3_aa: ASSESTLAGRTDTQY

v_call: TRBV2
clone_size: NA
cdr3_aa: ASNRQGLDNEQF

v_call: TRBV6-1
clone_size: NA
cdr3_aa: ASTYRDRPQH

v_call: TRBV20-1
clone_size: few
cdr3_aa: SAKGSYNEQF

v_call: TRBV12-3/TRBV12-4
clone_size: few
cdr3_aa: ASFRQGMETQY

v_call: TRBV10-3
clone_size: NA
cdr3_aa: AISVQGTYEQY

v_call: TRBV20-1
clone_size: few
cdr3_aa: SAVGPGELF

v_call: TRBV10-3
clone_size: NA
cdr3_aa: AISELGRETQY

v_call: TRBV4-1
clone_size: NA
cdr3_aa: ASSQVGDKPYEQY

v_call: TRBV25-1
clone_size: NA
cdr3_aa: ASSGPWGKSPSPGYT

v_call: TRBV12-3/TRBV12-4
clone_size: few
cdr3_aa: ASIKPGNTEAF

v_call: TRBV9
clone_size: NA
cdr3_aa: ASSVGAGARAYEQY

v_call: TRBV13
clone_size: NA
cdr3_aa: ASSPVGRSSYNEQF

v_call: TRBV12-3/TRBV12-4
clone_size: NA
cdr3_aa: ASSFWLNTEAF

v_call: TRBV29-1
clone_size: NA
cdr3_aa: SVVAARPDTQY

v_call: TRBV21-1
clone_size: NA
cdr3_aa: ASLSGGASETQY

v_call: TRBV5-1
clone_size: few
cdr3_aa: ASSLEGRSSYNEQF

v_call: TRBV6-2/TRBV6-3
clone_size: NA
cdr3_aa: ASLGGGKNIQY

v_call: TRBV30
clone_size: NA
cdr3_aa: AWSWSPLQETQY

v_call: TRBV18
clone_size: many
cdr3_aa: ASSQGSSYEQY